What follows is one T cell receptor beta chain and its context. Its matching antigen is unknown. The data were obtained in a study of CD8+ T cells in alopecia areata. The treatment was: oral pan-JAK inhibitor, 5-10 mg twice daily. The investigators collected lesional scalp punch biopsies and peripheral blood from alopecia areata patients. PBMCs, the starting material, were the source of sorted CD4+ and CD8+ T cells. cDNA reverse transcribed from extracted RNA served as the sequencing template. Sequencing was performed with immunoSEQ multiplex PCR; in TCRdb, only in-frame clones are kept and a portion is missing. This table has about 90,000 clones, roughly 40% appearing once. Study-wide findings and caveats: Tofacitinib did not eliminate many expanded lesional clones from scalp or blood. Tofacitinib produced a significant decrease in scalp clonality and in expanded CD8+ clones among the top 100.

Trimming removed 1 base from V and 1 base from J, with 11 bases in between. Germline V lookup: CDR1 LGHNA, CDR2 YSLEER. This CDR3 has 15 residues. Sample: CD8+ T cells sorted from blood, taken at week 24, from a patient treated with tofacitinib. The chain carries TRBV4-3 and TRBJ2-7, with D possibly matching TRBD2 (6 bases). The receptor comes from a human donor with alopecia areata. CDR3 coding DNA: TGCGCCAGCAGCCAAGGGAGCGGGCCTTCCTACGAGCAGTACTTC. Protein sequence: CASSQGSGPSYEQYF.